This TCR beta chain is drawn from a study of blood T cells in healthy people across ages. The use of a sample-barcoded 5' primer and a J-beta primer mix characterized a second PCR of 7 to 11 cycles. Per sample, CDR3-containing paired-end reads numbered at least 2.5 million. TCRdb itself ran the 5' RACE reads through MiXCR, one entry per CDR3 protein. The table shows about 1.4 million distinct CDR3 sequences, with around 59% occurring only once. The CDR3 loop spans 15 amino acids. Germline values: CDR1 SEHNR, CDR2 FQNEAQ (reference sequence). V was cut by 10 bases and J by 0 bases, with 18 bases left in between.

Sequencing input: blood. This sequence joins TRBV7-9 and TRBJ2-5, with D tentatively TRBD2 (6 bases). The receptor was derived from a man younger than 35 in good health. CDR3: CATRSGRQYQETQYF. The CDR3 coding sequence is TGTGCCACCCGGAGCGGGCGGCAGTACCAAGAGACCCAGTACTTC.